This T cell receptor beta chain was recorded in a study of T cells in Graves' hyperthyroidism and ophthalmopathy (dated by TCRdb to the late 2010s). With regard to the full study: Peripheral blood was sampled at the time of initial diagnosis, prior to any treatment. A discovery cohort of fewer than 110 patients, 43 with Graves' ophthalmopathy and approximately 60 with stable Graves' hyperthyroidism, was used to find distinguishing TCR V-J signatures. Whether ophthalmopathy could be predicted prospectively was tested in an independent validation cohort made up of fewer than 20 hyperthyroidism patients plus 17 patients who later progressed to ophthalmopathy. The roughly 90 discovery patients were divided at random into training and test sets in a 7:3 ratio. In addition, the study compared T-cell repertoires in thyroid tissue and in blood from a handful of Graves' hyperthyroidism patients. After sampling, hyperthyroidism patients received methimazole starting at 30 mg daily, and ophthalmopathy patients received high-dose intravenous methylprednisolone. The paper describes TCR Vbeta CDR3 sequencing of 140 or so peripheral blood samples, made up of roughly 40 ophthalmopathy patients, around 78 hyperthyroidism patients and 17 progressor patients.

This clonotype was found many times. The antigen it recognizes is unknown. No base qualities exist here, and no much larger clone lies one base off it. TCR beta CDR3 regions were amplified from RNA transcripts. A first-round RT-PCR of the TCR CDR3 used the HTBI primer set with the Qiagen OneStep RT-PCR kit. The libraries were constructed in a second round of multiplex PCR and then size-selected and purified. Paired-end sequencing of the libraries was performed with 100 bp reads on an Illumina HiSeq2000. The original methods were these. SOAPnuke was used to process the raw data, with reads discarded if the reads contained adapters or uncalled bases, had a mean Phred below 15, or lacked an exact constant-primer or identifier match. High-quality paired reads were merged using COPE v1.2.5, and each unique nucleotide sequence was defined as a clonotype. MiTCR v1.1 was used to align clonotypes to the IMGT TRBV, TRBD and TRBJ reference segments. The analysis included only V-J combinations with a frequency above 0.0001, which together covered 99% to 99.2% of the repertoires. The TCS score was defined as F50 (clonal expansion) divided by E x V (chaos), with BLOSUM62-based TCRdist calculated between CDR3 peptides within each V-J. Welch's t-statistics and random forest reduced several hundred V-J features to 13, which were used in a naive Bayes classifier (R e1071). TCRdb trimmed public reads at Q25 via fastp, called clones via MiXCR and kept in-frame beta chains. Identical CDR3 protein sequences are pooled into one entry, listed with their most common genes and DNA. The V and J calls, along with clone size, are taken from TCRdb and not from the paper's own processing. Recorded for this sample are approximately 620,000 distinct CDR3 sequences; approximately 15% of them occurred a single time. The ten largest account for around 5.4% of the sample.

Hyperthyroidism patients were aged 18 to 65 years and newly diagnosed, with disease duration of less than 2 months. Any patient with an uncontrolled infection, another autoimmune disease, pregnancy or lactation was excluded. Diagnoses were established on the basis of clinical symptoms, serum thyroxine and TRAb, thyroid ultrasound, and orbital computed tomography. Blood from progressor patients was collected at the time of first diagnosis with hyperthyroidism, before any ophthalmopathy symptoms had appeared. PBMCs were separated from under 11 ml of fresh peripheral blood using Ficoll-Paque density gradient centrifugation. Progressor patients were initially diagnosed with Graves' hyperthyroidism and developed ophthalmopathy during follow-up. Total RNA was extracted using Trizol reagent, and RNA quality was assessed on an Agilent 2100 Bioanalyzer. Summary of the overall study and its limitations: Most expanded thyroid clonotypes (frequency above 0.001) were also found in blood, which suggests that blood repertoires may mirror thyroid immune responses. In validation, the model predicted progression to ophthalmopathy with approximately 69% sensitivity and roughly 75% specificity, a median of approximately 6.7 months before onset. Sample size was not statistically predetermined, and blinding of investigators to group allocation was not performed. In cross-validation, a model built on a 13 V-J signature told ophthalmopathy apart from stable hyperthyroidism with over 85% sensitivity and about 81% specificity, and in testing the same model reached 80%/75%.

The source material was blood. The sequence derives from a woman in her thirties with Graves' hyperthyroidism that later progressed to Graves' ophthalmopathy.

In nucleotide form, the sequence is TGTGCCACCAGCGAAACCTTCACAGATGAGCAGTTCTTC. Translated, it reads CATSETFTDEQFF. The V gene is TRBV24-1 and the J gene is TRBJ2-1, with the identity of the D gene unclear. CDR1 and CDR2, per the germline V gene, are KGHDR and SFDVKD. The junction shows trimming of 7 bases on V and 8 bases on J, plus 14 bases between the germline ends. Inclusive of the bounding cysteine and phenylalanine, the CDR3 is 13 residues long. Only the CDR3 region is kept as DNA, spanning 39 bases read in frame from base 1.